This T cell receptor beta chain stems from a study of T cell responses to AZD1222 COVID-19 vaccine. Using immunoSEQ multiplex PCR, the repertoire was profiled, and TCRdb retains in-frame clones only, with some absent. The sample consists of over 110,000 clones, around nine tenths of them appearing once. The sample holds one count of this clone. The source is an adult who received the AZD1222 COVID-19 vaccine. Specimen: peripheral blood, collected 28 days after the second AZD1222 dose.

In DNA form, the CDR3 reads TGTGCCAGCAGCTTCCGGGGGACCGGGGAGCTGTTTTTT. Residues: CASSFRGTGELFF. This chain uses TRBV9 with TRBJ2-2, with D possibly being TRBD2 (6 bases). Trimming pared 4 bases from V and 5 bases from J, leaving 9 bases between. The germline gives CDR1 SGDLS, CDR2 YYNGEE. CDR3 size: 13 residues.